This T cell receptor (beta chain) was found in a study of graft-versus-host responses after intestinal transplantation. For the study at large: Isolated intestinal, liver-intestinal, or multivisceral transplants were what recipients had. Among the recipients, all got anti-thymocyte globulin induction and then tacrolimus and steroids for around 3 years. General study results and limits: Some GvH clones appeared in ileal mucosa or blood before recipient bone marrow. Early post-transplant declines in HvG were associated with peak levels of circulating GvH clones.

The authors processed graft tissue to release intraepithelial and lamina propria lymphocytes. This clone appeared once. The target antigen is unknown. Clones were read by immunoSEQ multiplex PCR, and TCRdb kept only the in-frame ones, dropping some. Of about 63,000 clones listed, around 90% are singletons. The CDR3 covers 12 residues. V was cut by 2 bases and J by 9 bases, with 8 bases left in between. CDR1 is SGHNT, CDR2 YYREEE, per germline (reference sequence). Sequenced material: ileum tissue, taken approximately 56 weeks after transplant. The rearrangement links TRBV5-4 to TRBJ1-4, with D possibly TRBD1 on 6 matching bases. The TCR originated in a human patient who received an intestinal transplant, so some T cells may come from the graft donor. CDR3 bases: TGTGCCAGCAGCTTAGGGGGGAAAAAACTGTTTTTT. Its protein product is CASSLGGKKLFF.